The 26 T cell receptor beta chains listed next were all sequenced from one sample in a study of T cell changes during pregnancy in multiple sclerosis. Measured with immunoSEQ multiplex PCR; TCRdb has only the in-frame clones, and not every one. The sample lists 45,000 or so clones, 96% occurring once. This material consisted of peripheral blood, taken in the second trimester of pregnancy. The receptors were gathered from a female donor with multiple sclerosis, enrolled in a pregnancy study.

The V and J genes are TRBV4-2 and TRBJ1-1; D is unresolved. From germline, CDR1 is LGHNA and CDR2 YNFKEQ. Trimming pared 1 base from V and 4 bases from J, leaving 10 bases between. The CDR3 is made up of 14 amino acids. The CDR3 DNA is TGTGCCAGCAGCCAAGTCATATCGGGCACTGAAGCTTTCTTT. Amino acids: CASSQVISGTEAFF.

This sequence joins TRBV6-1 and TRBJ1-1; D not resolved. Germline values: CDR1 MNHNS, CDR2 SASEGT. CDR3 length equals 14 residues. V lost 2 bases to trimming and J lost 0 bases, with 7 bases between them. CDR3 protein: CASSEQRVNTEAFF. The CDR3 DNA is TGTGCCAGCAGTGAACAGCGCGTGAACACTGAAGCTTTCTTT.

The gene calls are TRBV6-1 and TRBJ2-7; D perhaps matches TRBD2 (5 bases). V was clipped by 3 bases and J by 0 bases, with 12 bases between them. Germline V gene data show CDR1 as MNHNS and CDR2 as SASEGT. The CDR3 is 15 residues long. The CDR3 reads CASSDGGPPSYEQYF. The CDR3 region has the DNA TGTGCCAGCAGTGATGGAGGTCCGCCCTCCTACGAGCAGTACTTC.

This chain joins TRBV7-2 and TRBJ2-5, with 11 bases matching TRBD2. The CDR3 length is 16 residues. The J segment lost 5 bases and the V segment lost 1 base, leaving 6 bases of the junction unmatched. Germline V gene sequence: CDR1 SGHTA, CDR2 FQGNSA. CDR3 sequence reads: CASSLGLAGIGETQYF. The CDR3, as DNA: TGTGCCAGCAGCTTAGGACTAGCGGGGATCGGGGAGACCCAGTACTTC.

In its sample, this clone was seen once. V is TRBV19 and J is TRBJ2-7; 8 bases are shared with TRBD1. The CDR3 is 15 amino acids. V shed 2 bases, J shed 7 bases, and the junction held 10 bases outside the gene matches. In germline, CDR1 is LNHDA, CDR2 SQIVND (reference sequence). The CDR3 reads CASSIRGTGSGEQYF. The DNA of the CDR3 is TGTGCCAGTAGTATAAGGGGGACAGGATCCGGGGAGCAGTACTTC.

The chain has TRBV7-2 and TRBJ2-3; 10 bases match TRBD1. This CDR3 contains 15 residues. Trimming took 5 bases from V and 3 from J; bases not matched to a gene: 5. Germline loops: CDR1 SGHTA, CDR2 FQGNSA. The CDR3 loop is CASSLRQGATDTQYF. The CDR3 DNA reads TGTGCCAGCAGCCTAAGACAGGGGGCAACAGATACGCAGTATTTT.

The chain combines TRBV6-4 with TRBJ2-2; 9 nucleotides agree with TRBD1. Germline-derived CDR1 and CDR2 are MRHNA and SNTAGT. V gave up 9 bases and J gave up 5 bases; unmatched junction bases: 10. The CDR3 totals 15 residues. The CDR3 loop is CASQPGQGETGELFF. CDR3 bases: TGTGCCAGTCAGCCGGGACAGGGTGAAACCGGGGAGCTGTTTTTT.

This clone is a singleton in its sample. The genes are TRBV19 and TRBJ2-5, with 7 bases identical to TRBD2. Per the germline V gene, CDR1 is LNHDA and CDR2 is SQIVND (reference sequence). V gave up 10 bases and J gave up 5 bases; unmatched junction bases: 13. The CDR3 has 14 amino acids. The CDR3 protein is CATRETGGGETQYF. CDR3 coding DNA: TGTGCCACTCGAGAGACGGGGGGAGGGGAGACCCAGTACTTC.

J is TRBJ1-2 and V is TRBV4-2; 9 bases fit TRBD1. This CDR3 has 16 residues. Germline trimming cut 0 bases from V and 8 bases from J; bases unmatched to any gene: 10. From germline, CDR1 is LGHNA and CDR2 YNFKEQ. The CDR3 nucleotides read TGTGCCAGCAGCCAAGAAGGGACAGGGCCGGGGGAAGGCTACACCTTC. This sequence encodes CASSQEGTGPGEGYTF.

The chain employs TRBV10-3 and TRBJ2-7; 7 nucleotides match TRBD1. The germline V gene has CDR1 ENHRY and CDR2 SYGVKD. Losses at the gene ends were 2 bases for V and 2 bases for J; bases not matched to a gene: 3. The CDR3 runs to 14 residues. CDR3 region: CAISEKGQTYEQYF. The CDR3, as DNA: TGTGCCATCAGTGAGAAGGGACAGACCTACGAGCAGTACTTC.

V gene TRBV15 combines with J gene TRBJ2-2; D may be TRBD1 (5 bases). Deletions cut 4 bases from V and 5 bases from J, with 17 bases between. Germline CDR1 reads LNHNV; CDR2 reads YYDKDF (reference sequence). The CDR3 is 16 residues long. The CDR3 here is CATSTYPGQWTGELFF. The CDR3 bases are TGTGCCACCAGCACATACCCAGGGCAGTGGACCGGGGAGCTGTTTTTT.

The V and J genes are TRBV10-2 and TRBJ1-1; TRBD1 agrees at 7 bases. The CDR3 has 13 residues. The germline gives CDR1 WSHSY, CDR2 SAAADI. The V and J ends lost 5 bases and 3 bases, in that order; junction bases with no gene match: 3. The CDR3 is CASSQQGYTEAFF. The CDR3 coding sequence is TGCGCCAGCAGTCAACAGGGGTACACTGAAGCTTTCTTT.

The genes are TRBV7-2 and TRBJ1-2; TRBD1 is a possible D gene (6 bases). The CDR3 contains 15 residues. CDR1 and CDR2 (germline): SGHTA, FQGNSA. Trimming stripped 5 bases from V and 1 base from J, with 14 bases between. The CDR3 loop is CASSPRGMVNYGYTF. The CDR3, as DNA: TGTGCCAGCAGCCCTAGGGGGATGGTTAACTATGGCTACACCTTC.

This sequence joins TRBV6-1 and TRBJ2-3; 12 bases agree with TRBD1. The length of the CDR3 is 17 residues. Germline V CDR1 and CDR2: MNHNS, SASEGT. The ends lost 3 bases at V and 6 bases at J; junction bases unmatched: 10. CDR3 residues: CASSDVPGQGASDTQYF. In nucleotides, the CDR3 is TGTGCCAGCAGTGACGTACCGGGACAGGGGGCATCTGATACGCAGTATTTT.

CDR3 sequence (DNA): TGTGCCATCAGTGGGCAGATAGCGGGAGAGACCCAGTACTTC. Translated: CAISGQIAGETQYF. This chain connects TRBV10-3 to TRBJ2-5; 7 nucleotides line up with TRBD2. V gave up 4 bases and J gave up 4 bases; unmatched junction bases: 6. The CDR3 loop spans 14 amino acids. CDR1 and CDR2 from the germline V gene are ENHRY and SYGVKD.

This chain joins TRBV7-9 and TRBJ1-5; the D gene is possibly TRBD1 (5 bases). The CDR3 totals 12 residues. Germline V gene sequence: CDR1 SEHNR, CDR2 FQNEAQ (reference sequence). With 2 bases removed from V and 11 bases from J, the gap between germline ends came to 10 bases. The CDR3, as DNA: TGTGCCAGCAGCTTATCCGAAGGGGCCCAGCATTTT. This gives the protein CASSLSEGAQHF.

This chain links TRBV2 with TRBJ1-2, with D maybe TRBD1 (6 bases). The length of the CDR3 is 11 residues. Germline loops: CDR1 SNHLY, CDR2 FYNNEI. Trimming pared 7 bases from V and 6 bases from J, leaving 9 bases between. The CDR3 protein is CASTRTDGYTF. In DNA, the CDR3 is TGTGCCAGCACGAGGACAGATGGCTACACCTTC.

J is TRBJ1-5 and V is TRBV28, with 7 bases fitting TRBD1. Unmatched junction bases numbered 16, after V lost 8 bases and J lost 6 bases. Germline loops: CDR1 MDHEN, CDR2 SYDVKM. This CDR3 contains 16 residues. CDR3 sequence: CASRLTLGQLGQPQHF. For the CDR3, the DNA is TGTGCCAGCCGTCTCACCTTGGGACAGCTCGGTCAGCCCCAGCATTTT.

The gene calls are TRBV21-1 and TRBJ1-3; TRBD1, the table's D call, lacks a check against the DNA. TRBV21-1 is a listed pseudogene. CDR3 length: 17 residues. CDR3 amino acids: CASSKVGRCSSGNTIYF. CDR3 nucleotide sequence: TGTGCCAGCAGCAAAGTGGGCAGATGCAGCTCTGGAAACACCATATATTTT.

This clone was seen only once. The V call is TRBV11-2, the J call TRBJ1-3; perhaps TRBD1 as D (6 bases). The germline CDR1 and CDR2 sequences are SGHAT and FQNNGV. Deletions cut 5 bases from V and 0 bases from J, with 11 bases between. This CDR3 region has 15 residues. In DNA form, the CDR3 reads TGTGCCAGCAGCCTAAGACAGGACTCTGGAAACACCATATATTTT. It specifies CASSLRQDSGNTIYF.

The V gene is TRBV2, the J gene TRBJ2-1; 7 positions match TRBD2. V was clipped by 1 base and J by 3 bases; unmatched bases: 9. Germline V gene lookup returns CDR1 SNHLY and CDR2 FYNNEI. The CDR3 has 17 residues. The CDR3 DNA is TGTGCCAGCAGTGAAGAGGGGAGCGGGATTGGCTACAATGAGCAGTTCTTC. This sequence encodes CASSEEGSGIGYNEQFF.

This chain joins TRBV9 and TRBJ2-2; weak D call: TRBD1 (6 bases). Trimming shortened V by 2 bases and J by 3 bases, and 11 bases separated the two germline ends. CDR3 length equals 15 residues. Germline lookup yields CDR1 SGDLS and CDR2 YYNGEE. The chain's CDR3 is CASSVRGTDTGELFF. In DNA form, the CDR3 reads TGTGCCAGCAGCGTTAGGGGGACGGACACCGGGGAGCTGTTTTTT.

This chain connects TRBV20-1 to TRBJ2-3, with D possibly being TRBD2 (5 bases). CDR1 DFQATT and CDR2 SNEGSKA come from the germline V gene (reference sequence). The CDR3 covers 10 residues. Trimming cost V 6 bases and J 12 bases, with 13 bases left between them. The CDR3 loop reads CSATRALQYF. CDR3 bases: TGCAGTGCCACGAGGGCACTTCAGTATTTT.

The chain joins TRBV6-5 to TRBJ1-1; 7 nucleotides agree with TRBD1. V shed 5 bases and J 6 bases; nucleotides not matched to a gene: 6. CDR3 length equals 13 residues. Germline assignment: CDR1 MNHEY and CDR2 SVGAGI. The CDR3 sequence: CASSPGGSAEAFF. DNA of the CDR3: TGTGCCAGCAGTCCAGGGGGGAGCGCTGAAGCTTTCTTT.

The chain links TRBV2 to TRBJ1-5, with D perhaps matching TRBD1 (5 bases). Germline CDR1 and CDR2: SNHLY and FYNNEI. The CDR3 length is 15 residues. Trimming stripped 5 bases from V and 0 bases from J, with 11 bases between. CDR3 sequence: CASSRDRNSNQPQHF. CDR3 coding DNA: TGTGCCAGCAGTCGCGACAGAAATAGCAATCAGCCCCAGCATTTT. Looking up the rest from reference TRBV2 and TRBJ1-5 gives the full variable domain: EPEVTQTPSHQVTQMGQEVILRCVPISNHLYFYWYRQILGQKVEFLVSFYNNEISEKSEIFDDQFSVERPDGSNFTLKIRSTKLEDSAMYFCASSRDRNSNQPQHFGDGTRLSIL.

CDR3 sequence (DNA): TGTGCCAGTAGTATTCCCCTGGGACAGGGTCTCTATGGCTACACCTTC. Its translation: CASSIPLGQGLYGYTF. The rearrangement uses TRBV19 and TRBJ1-2; 9 positions agree with TRBD1. Germline CDR1 reads LNHDA; CDR2 reads SQIVND (reference sequence). J gave up 4 bases and V 3 bases, and 9 bases lay outside the gene matches. This CDR3 has 16 residues. Variable domain in full (rest from reference TRBV19 and TRBJ1-2): DGGITQSPKYLFRKEGQNVTLSCEQNLNHDAMYWYRQDPGQGLRLIYYSQIVNDFQKGDIAEGYSVSREKKESFPLTVTSAQKNPTAFYLCASSIPLGQGLYGYTFGSGTRLTVV.